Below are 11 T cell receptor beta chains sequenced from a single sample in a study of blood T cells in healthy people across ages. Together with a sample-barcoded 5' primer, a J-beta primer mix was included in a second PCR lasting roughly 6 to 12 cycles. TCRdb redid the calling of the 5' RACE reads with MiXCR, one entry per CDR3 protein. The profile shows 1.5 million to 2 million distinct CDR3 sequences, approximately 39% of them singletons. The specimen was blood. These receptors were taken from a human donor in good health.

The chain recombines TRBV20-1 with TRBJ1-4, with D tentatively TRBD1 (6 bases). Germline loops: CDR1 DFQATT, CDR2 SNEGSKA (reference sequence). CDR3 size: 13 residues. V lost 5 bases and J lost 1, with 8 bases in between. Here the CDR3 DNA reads TGCAGTGCTGCCAGGGGAACTAATGAAAAACTGTTTTTT. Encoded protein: CSAARGTNEKLFF.

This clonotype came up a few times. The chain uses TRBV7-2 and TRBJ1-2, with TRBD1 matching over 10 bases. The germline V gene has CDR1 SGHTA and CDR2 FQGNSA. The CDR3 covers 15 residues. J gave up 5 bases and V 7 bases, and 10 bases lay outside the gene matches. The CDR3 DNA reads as TGTGCCAGCACCACCATGACAGGGGGCGCTTATGGCTACACCTTC. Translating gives CASTTMTGGAYGYTF.

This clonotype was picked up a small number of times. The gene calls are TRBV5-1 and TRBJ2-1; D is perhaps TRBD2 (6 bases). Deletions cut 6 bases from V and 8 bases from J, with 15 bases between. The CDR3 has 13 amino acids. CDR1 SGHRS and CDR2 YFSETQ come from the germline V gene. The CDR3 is CASTKAGGDEQFF. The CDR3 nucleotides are TGCGCCAGCACCAAAGCGGGTGGGGATGAGCAGTTCTTC.

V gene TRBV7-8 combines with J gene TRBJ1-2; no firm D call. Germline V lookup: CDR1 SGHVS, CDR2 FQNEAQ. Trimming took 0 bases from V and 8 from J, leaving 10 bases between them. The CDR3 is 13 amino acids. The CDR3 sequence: CASSLAIRRGYTF. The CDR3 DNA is TGTGCCAGCAGCTTAGCGATCAGAAGAGGCTACACCTTC.

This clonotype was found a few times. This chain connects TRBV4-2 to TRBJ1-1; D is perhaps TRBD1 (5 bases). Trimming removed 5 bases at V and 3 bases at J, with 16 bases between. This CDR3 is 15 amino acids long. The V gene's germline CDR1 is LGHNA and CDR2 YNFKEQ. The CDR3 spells CASSTGRGGDTEAFF. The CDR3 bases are TGTGCCAGCAGCACCGGGAGGGGAGGAGACACTGAAGCTTTCTTT.

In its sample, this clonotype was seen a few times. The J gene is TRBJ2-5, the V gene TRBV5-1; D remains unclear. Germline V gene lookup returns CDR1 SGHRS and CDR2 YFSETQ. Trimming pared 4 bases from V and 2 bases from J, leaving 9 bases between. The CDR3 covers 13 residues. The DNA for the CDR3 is TGCGCCAGCAGCATAGGGATACAAGAGACCCAGTACTTC. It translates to CASSIGIQETQYF.

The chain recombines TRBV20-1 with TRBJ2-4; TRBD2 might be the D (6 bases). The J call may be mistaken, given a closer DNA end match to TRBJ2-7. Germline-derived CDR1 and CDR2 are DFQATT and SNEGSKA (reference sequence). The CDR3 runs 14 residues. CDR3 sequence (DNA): TGCAGTGCTAGAGTCTTAGCGGCTTCCTACGAGCAGTACTTC. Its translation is CSARVLAASYEQYF.

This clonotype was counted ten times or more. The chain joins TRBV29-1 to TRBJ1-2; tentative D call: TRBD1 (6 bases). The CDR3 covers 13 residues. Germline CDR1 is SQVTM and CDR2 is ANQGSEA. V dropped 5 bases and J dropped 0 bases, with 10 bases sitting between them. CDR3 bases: TGCAGCGTTATACAGGGACCTAACTATGGCTACACCTTC. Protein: CSVIQGPNYGYTF. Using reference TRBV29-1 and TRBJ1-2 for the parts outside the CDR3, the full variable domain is SAVISQKPSRDICQRGTSLTIQCQVDSQVTMMFWYRQQPGQSLTLIATANQGSEATYESGFVIDKFPISRPNLTFSTLTVSNMSPEDSSIYLCSVIQGPNYGYTFGSGTRLTVV.

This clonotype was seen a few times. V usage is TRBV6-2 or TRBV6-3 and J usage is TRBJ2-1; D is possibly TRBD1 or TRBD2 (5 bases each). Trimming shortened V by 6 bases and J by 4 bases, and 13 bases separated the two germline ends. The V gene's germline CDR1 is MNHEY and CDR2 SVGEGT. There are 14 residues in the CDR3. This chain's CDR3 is CASRDGAIYNEQFF. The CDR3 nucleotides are TGTGCCAGCAGGGACGGGGCGATTTACAATGAGCAGTTCTTC.

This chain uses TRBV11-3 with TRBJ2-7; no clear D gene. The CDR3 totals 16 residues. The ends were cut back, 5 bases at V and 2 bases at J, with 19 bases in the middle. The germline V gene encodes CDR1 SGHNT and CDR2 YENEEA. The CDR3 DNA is TGTGCCAGCAGCCCCCCCGTCGGTCGGGCCGCCTACGAGCAGTACTTC. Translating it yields CASSPPVGRAAYEQYF.

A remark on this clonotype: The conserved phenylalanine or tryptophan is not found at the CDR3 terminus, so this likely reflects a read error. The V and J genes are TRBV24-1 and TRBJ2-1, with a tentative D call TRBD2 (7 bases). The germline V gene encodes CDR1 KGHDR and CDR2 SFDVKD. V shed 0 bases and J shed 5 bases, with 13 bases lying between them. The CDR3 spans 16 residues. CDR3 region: CATSDLRRGDNNEQFV. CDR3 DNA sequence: TGTGCCACCAGTGATTTGCGCCGGGGGGACAACAATGAGCAGTTCGTC.